The source of this T cell receptor beta chain is a study of memory CD4+ T cells and cytomegalovirus serostatus. General observations from the study: Median bootstrapped AUC for CMV status was around 0.95 originally, approximately 0.93 US-trained.

Per the germline V gene, CDR1 is SNHLY and CDR2 is FYNNEI. Trimming cost V 8 bases and J 3 bases; bases outside gene matches: 7. The CDR3 runs to 15 residues. Sequencing was performed with immunoSEQ multiplex PCR; in TCRdb, only in-frame clones are kept and a portion is missing. The table includes approximately 63,000 clones, over 60% detected once. As for this clone: The antigen remains undetermined.

Single viable CD3+CD4+CD8-CD45RO+ cells were sorted as the memory CD4+ T cells. The V call is TRBV2, the J call TRBJ1-4, with 9 bases identical to TRBD1. The sample was memory CD4+ T cells from blood. The clonotype comes from an adult in good health and CMV-seronegative. Some clones in this sample may be carry-over from other donors' samples. The CDR3 DNA reads as TGTGCCAGCTCGGGACAGGGAGTTGCTAATGAAAAACTGTTTTTT. Residues: CASSGQGVANEKLFF.